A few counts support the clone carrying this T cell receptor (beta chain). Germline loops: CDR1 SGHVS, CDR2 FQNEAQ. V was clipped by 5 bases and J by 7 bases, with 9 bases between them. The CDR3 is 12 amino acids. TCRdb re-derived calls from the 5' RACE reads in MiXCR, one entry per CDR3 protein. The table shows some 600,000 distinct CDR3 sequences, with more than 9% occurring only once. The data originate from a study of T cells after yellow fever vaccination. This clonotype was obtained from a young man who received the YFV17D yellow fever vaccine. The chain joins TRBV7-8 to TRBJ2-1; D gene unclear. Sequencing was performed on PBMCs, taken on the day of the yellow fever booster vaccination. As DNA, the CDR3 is TGTGCCAGCAGCCAAGGATCAAATGAGCAGTTCTTC. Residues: CASSQGSNEQFF. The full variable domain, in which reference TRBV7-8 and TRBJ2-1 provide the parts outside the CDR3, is GAGVSQSPRYKVAKRGQDVALRCDPISGHVSLFWYQQALGQGPEFLTYFQNEAQLDKSGLPSDRFFAERPEGSVSTLKIQRTQQEDSAVYLCASSQGSNEQFFGPGTRLTVL.